The entry below gives a single T cell receptor beta chain sequence along with its context. Each CDR3 protein gets one entry after TCRdb re-called the 5' RACE reads with MiXCR. The sample carries 270,000 or so distinct CDR3 sequences, approximately 15% recorded once. These data originate in a study of T-cell memory formation after mild COVID-19. The CDR3 totals 9 residues. V was clipped by 11 bases and J by 3 bases, with 2 bases between them. The germline V gene has CDR1 SEHNR and CDR2 FQNEAQ (reference sequence). The sequenced sample was PBMCs or a T cell subset sorted from them (not recorded which). This rearrangement joins TRBV7-9 to TRBJ1-3; no firm D call. The sequence was collected from a man between 18 and 29 years old who had mild COVID-19 (a few samples of this study predate the infection). Cell type and time point are not known. The CDR3 reads CAVGNTIYF. The DNA of the CDR3 is TGTGCCGTTGGAAACACCATATATTTT.